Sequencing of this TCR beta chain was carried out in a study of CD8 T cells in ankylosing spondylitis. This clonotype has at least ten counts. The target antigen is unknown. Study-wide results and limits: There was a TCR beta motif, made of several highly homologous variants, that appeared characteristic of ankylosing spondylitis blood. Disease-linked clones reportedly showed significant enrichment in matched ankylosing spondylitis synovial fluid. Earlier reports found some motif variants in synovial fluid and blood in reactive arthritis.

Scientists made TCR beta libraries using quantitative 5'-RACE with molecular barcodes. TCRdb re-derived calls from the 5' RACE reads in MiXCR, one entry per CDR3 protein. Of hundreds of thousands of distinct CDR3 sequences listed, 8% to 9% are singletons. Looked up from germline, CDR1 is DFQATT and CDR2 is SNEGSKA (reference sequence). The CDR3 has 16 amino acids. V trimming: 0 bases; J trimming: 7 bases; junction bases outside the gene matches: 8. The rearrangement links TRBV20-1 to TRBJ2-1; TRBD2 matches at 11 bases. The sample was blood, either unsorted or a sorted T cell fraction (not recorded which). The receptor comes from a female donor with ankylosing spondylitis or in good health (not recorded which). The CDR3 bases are TGCAGTGCTAGAGATTTCCGGACTAGCGGGCGAAATGAGCAGTTCTTC. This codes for CSARDFRTSGRNEQFF.